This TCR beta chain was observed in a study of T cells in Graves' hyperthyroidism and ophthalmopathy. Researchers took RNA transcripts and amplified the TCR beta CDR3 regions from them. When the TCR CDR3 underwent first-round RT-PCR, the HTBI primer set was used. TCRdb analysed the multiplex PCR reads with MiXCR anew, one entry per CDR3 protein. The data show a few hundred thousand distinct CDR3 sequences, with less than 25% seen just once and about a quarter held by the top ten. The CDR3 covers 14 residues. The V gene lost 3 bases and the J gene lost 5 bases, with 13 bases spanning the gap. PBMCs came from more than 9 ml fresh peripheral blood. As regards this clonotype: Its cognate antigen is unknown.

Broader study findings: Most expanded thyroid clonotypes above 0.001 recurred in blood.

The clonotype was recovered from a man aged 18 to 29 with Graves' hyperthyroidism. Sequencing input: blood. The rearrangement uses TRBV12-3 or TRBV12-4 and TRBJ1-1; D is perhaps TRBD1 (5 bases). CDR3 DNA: TGTGCCAGCAGTTTGCGGGACGGCGGGACTGAAGCTTTCTTT. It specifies CASSLRDGGTEAFF.